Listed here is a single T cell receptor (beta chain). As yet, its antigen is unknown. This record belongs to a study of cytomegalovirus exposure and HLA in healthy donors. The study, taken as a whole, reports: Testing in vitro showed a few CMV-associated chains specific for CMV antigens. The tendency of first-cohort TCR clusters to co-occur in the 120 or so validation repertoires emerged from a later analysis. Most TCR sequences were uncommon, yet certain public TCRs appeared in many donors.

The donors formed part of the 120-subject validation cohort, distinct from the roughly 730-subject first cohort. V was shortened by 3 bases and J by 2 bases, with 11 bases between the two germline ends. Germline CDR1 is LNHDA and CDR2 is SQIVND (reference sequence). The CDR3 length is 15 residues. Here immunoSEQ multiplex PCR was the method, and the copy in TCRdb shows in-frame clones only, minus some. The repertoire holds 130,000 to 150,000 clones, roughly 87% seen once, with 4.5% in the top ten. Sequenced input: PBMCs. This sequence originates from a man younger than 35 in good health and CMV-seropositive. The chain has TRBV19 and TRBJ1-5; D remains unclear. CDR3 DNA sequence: TGTGCCAGTAGTATTAGGTGGCAGGGCAATCAGCCCCAGCATTTT. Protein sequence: CASSIRWQGNQPQHF.